These T cell receptor beta chains were read from a single sample in a study of T-cell memory formation after mild COVID-19. TCRdb fed the 5' RACE reads into MiXCR, producing one record per CDR3 protein. The sample consists of 250,000 to 300,000 distinct CDR3 sequences, 15% to 20% of them appearing once. Sequenced input: PBMCs or a T cell subset sorted from them (not recorded which). The receptor set was obtained from a man in his late teens or twenties who had mild COVID-19 (a few samples of this study predate the infection). Cell type and time point are not known. Both conserved end residues are part of each CDR3. The D gene is left open where the match is weak. Rows may omit the clone size; those that give it use once, few, many or a size class.

J: TRBJ2-5; D: TRBD2; size: few; V: TRBV28; DNA: TGTGCCAGCAGTCGCGGGGGGGCGAGTTCGGAGACCCAGTACTTC; CDR3: CASSRGGASSETQYF
J: TRBJ2-2; D: -; size: -; V: TRBV7-2; DNA: TGTGCCAGCAGCCATGGATGGACTGGAGGAACCGGGGAGCTGTTTTTT; CDR3: CASSHGWTGGTGELFF
J: TRBJ2-1; D: -; size: -; V: TRBV12-3/TRBV12-4; DNA: TGTGCCAGCGGGATCTACAATGAGCAGTTCTTC; CDR3: CASGIYNEQFF
J: TRBJ2-5; D: -; size: -; V: TRBV20-1; DNA: TGCAGTGCTACACTGGTCCGCGGGCTACAAGAGACCCAGTACTTC; CDR3: CSATLVRGLQETQYF
J: TRBJ1-1; D: -; size: -; V: TRBV7-3; DNA: TGTGCCAGCAGCAGGAGGACCCCTGAAGCTTTCTTT; CDR3: CASSRRTPEAFF
J: TRBJ1-5; D: TRBD1; size: -; V: TRBV5-1; DNA: TGCGCCAGCAGCGAACAGGGGCATAGCAATCAGCCCCAGCATTTT; CDR3: CASSEQGHSNQPQHF
J: TRBJ2-5; D: -; size: many; V: TRBV5-1; DNA: TGCGCCAGCAGCCGAAGACAGCCACAAGAGACCCAGTACTTC; CDR3: CASSRRQPQETQYF
J: TRBJ2-1; D: -; size: few; V: TRBV4-1; DNA: TGCGCCAGCAGCCAAACACCGGGGCCTCCGGATGAGCAGTTCTTC; CDR3: CASSQTPGPPDEQFF
J: TRBJ1-1; D: -; size: few; V: TRBV5-1; DNA: TGCGCCAGCAGCATGGCCGGACGAAACACTGAAGCTTTCTTT; CDR3: CASSMAGRNTEAFF
J: TRBJ1-2; D: -; size: many; V: TRBV5-4; DNA: TGTGCCAGCAGCCCCACCGGACAGAACTATGGCTACACCTTC; CDR3: CASSPTGQNYGYTF
J: TRBJ1-2; D: -; size: -; V: TRBV5-1; DNA: TGCGCCAGCAGCTCTCGGCCTTCCAATCAGGGATCCTATGGCTACACCTTC; CDR3: CASSSRPSNQGSYGYTF
J: TRBJ1-3; D: -; size: -; V: TRBV11-2; DNA: TGTGCCAGCAGCTTAGGGAGCCGGGGGCCTGGAAACACCATATATTTT; CDR3: CASSLGSRGPGNTIYF
J: TRBJ1-5; D: TRBD1; size: -; V: TRBV30; DNA: TGTGCCTGGAGCTCATCGGGACAGGGACGCCAGCCCCAGCATTTT; CDR3: CAWSSSGQGRQPQHF
J: TRBJ2-3; D: -; size: many; V: TRBV12-3/TRBV12-4; DNA: TGTGCCAGCAGTCCGGGGGGCCGGTTTGCGGATACGCAGTATTTT; CDR3: CASSPGGRFADTQYF
J: TRBJ2-7; D: -; size: few; V: TRBV5-1; DNA: TGCGCCAGCAGTATACTGGGGGCCTCCTACGAGCAGTACTTC; CDR3: CASSILGASYEQYF
J: TRBJ1-1; D: -; size: many; V: TRBV9; DNA: TGTGCCAGCAGCGTGCAGGGTACGAACACTGAAGCTTTCTTT; CDR3: CASSVQGTNTEAFF
J: TRBJ1-4; D: TRBD1; size: -; V: TRBV6-5; DNA: TGTGCCAGCAGTGTCGACAGGGCTACAAGTGAAAAACTGTTTTTT; CDR3: CASSVDRATSEKLFF
J: TRBJ2-5; D: -; size: -; V: TRBV5-1; DNA: TGCGCCAGCAGCGGAGCACCGGGATCCCAAGAGACCCAGTACTTC; CDR3: CASSGAPGSQETQYF
J: TRBJ2-5; D: -; size: -; V: TRBV12-3/TRBV12-4; DNA: TGTGCCAGCACCTTGGGGTTAGAGACCCAGTACTTC; CDR3: CASTLGLETQYF
J: TRBJ1-2; D: -; size: many; V: TRBV6-6; DNA: TGTGCCAGCAGTTACGTTCAGGCCCTAGATGGCTACACCTTC; CDR3: CASSYVQALDGYTF
J: TRBJ2-5; D: -; size: many; V: TRBV7-8; DNA: TGTGCCAGCAGCTTCGCAGGGACGTACCAAGAGACCCAGTACTTC; CDR3: CASSFAGTYQETQYF
J: TRBJ1-5; D: -; size: -; V: TRBV20-1; DNA: TGCAGTGCTAGTAACAGGGTGGGGAATCAGCCCCAGCATTTT; CDR3: CSASNRVGNQPQHF
J: TRBJ2-1; D: -; size: few; V: TRBV29-1; DNA: TGCAGCGTTGAAGAGTATCAGTCCTACAATGAGCAGTTCTTC; CDR3: CSVEEYQSYNEQFF
J: TRBJ2-3; D: TRBD2; size: -; V: TRBV4-3; DNA: TGCGCCAGCAGCACTACCCGCCTAGCGGGGGGGCCGGTTGGGACAGATACGCAGTATTTT; CDR3: CASSTTRLAGGPVGTDTQYF
J: TRBJ2-3; D: -; size: -; V: TRBV5-1; DNA: TGCGCCAGCAGGGGCCGGGACGACACAGATACGCAGTATTTT; CDR3: CASRGRDDTDTQYF
J: TRBJ2-1; D: -; size: few; V: TRBV18; DNA: TGTGCCAGCTCAGCCTCGTCCTGGGTACCGACACGATACAATGAGCAGTTCTTC; CDR3: CASSASSWVPTRYNEQFF
J: TRBJ1-1; D: -; size: -; V: TRBV6-2/TRBV6-3; DNA: TGTGCCAGCAGTTCTATCGGCAGGGGGAACACTGAAGCTTTCTTT; CDR3: CASSSIGRGNTEAFF
J: TRBJ1-1; D: -; size: few; V: TRBV7-8; DNA: TGTGCCAGCAGCTTAGGCGGCAGAATAACGTCCCCAGCTTTCTTT; CDR3: CASSLGGRITSPAFF
J: TRBJ1-1; D: -; size: few; V: TRBV7-2; DNA: TGTGCCAGCAGCCCTAAGCGGGAGCACACTGAAGCTTTCTTT; CDR3: CASSPKREHTEAFF
J: TRBJ2-3; D: -; size: once; V: TRBV30; DNA: TGTGCCTGCGGAATGGGCACAGATACGCAGTATTTT; CDR3: CACGMGTDTQYF
J: TRBJ1-2; D: -; size: few; V: TRBV20-1; DNA: TGCAGTGCTAGAGATCTAGGGCGAGACTATGGCTACACCTTC; CDR3: CSARDLGRDYGYTF
J: TRBJ2-1; D: -; size: few; V: TRBV9; DNA: TGTGCCAGCAGCGTAGGGTTAGCGAGCTCCTACAATGAGCAGTTCTTC; CDR3: CASSVGLASSYNEQFF
J: TRBJ2-1; D: TRBD1; size: few; V: TRBV19; DNA: TGTGCCAGTGAGGGGGCTGAGCAGTTCTTC; CDR3: CASEGAEQFF
J: TRBJ1-6; D: -; size: -; V: TRBV5-1; DNA: TGCGCCAGCAGCTCCCTCGGCCTCGCTAATTCACCCCTCCACTTT; CDR3: CASSSLGLANSPLHF
J: TRBJ2-7; D: TRBD2; size: few; V: TRBV5-4; DNA: TGTGCCAGCAGTGGGGGGGTCCCAGGGTACGAGCAGTACTTC; CDR3: CASSGGVPGYEQYF
J: TRBJ2-6; D: -; size: many; V: TRBV12-3/TRBV12-4; DNA: TGTGCCAGCAGTTCCCAGGGCTCTGGGGCCAACGTCCTGACTTTC; CDR3: CASSSQGSGANVLTF
J: TRBJ1-2; D: TRBD1; size: -; V: TRBV7-9; DNA: TGTGCCAGCAGCGTCGGGACAGGGGGCGACTATGGCTACACCTTC; CDR3: CASSVGTGGDYGYTF
J: TRBJ1-6; D: TRBD1; size: many; V: TRBV7-2; DNA: TGTGCCAGCAGCTCAAGACAGGGAACCGCTAATTCACCCCTCCACTTT; CDR3: CASSSRQGTANSPLHF
J: TRBJ2-7; D: TRBD2; size: -; V: TRBV7-9; DNA: TGTGCCAGCAGCCCTGGGGGGGGAGGGAGCTCCTACGAGCAGTACTTC; CDR3: CASSPGGGGSSYEQYF
J: TRBJ2-7; D: TRBD2; size: few; V: TRBV18; DNA: TGTGCCAGCCGTACAGGGAGTAGCGGGAAAAGCGAGCAGTACTTC; CDR3: CASRTGSSGKSEQYF
J: TRBJ1-5; D: -; size: -; V: TRBV20-1; DNA: TGCAGTGCGGTGCCGGGGGGCGGCAATCAGCCCCAGCATTTT; CDR3: CSAVPGGGNQPQHF
J: TRBJ2-2; D: -; size: -; V: TRBV20-1; DNA: TGCAGTGCTAGAAGGGCGGGCCCTGGGACCGGGGAGCTGTTTTTT; CDR3: CSARRAGPGTGELFF
J: TRBJ2-3; D: -; size: few; V: TRBV5-1; DNA: TGCGCCAGCAGCCAGGGGAGCACAGATACGCAGTATTTT; CDR3: CASSQGSTDTQYF
J: TRBJ1-3; D: -; size: few; V: TRBV7-8; DNA: TGTGCCAGCAGCCGTGACAACACAGGAAACACCATATATTTT; CDR3: CASSRDNTGNTIYF
J: TRBJ1-5; D: -; size: -; V: TRBV5-6; DNA: TGTGCCAGCAGCTTGCATACAACCCTCGGGGAGCCCCAGCATTTT; CDR3: CASSLHTTLGEPQHF
J: TRBJ2-3; D: -; size: many; V: TRBV4-3; DNA: TGCGCCAGCAGCCAAGATCGGCGGGGTTGGCATACGCAGTATTTT; CDR3: CASSQDRRGWHTQYF